This T cell receptor (beta chain) was profiled in a study of Ad26.COV2.S vaccination and SARS-CoV-2 variants. Clones were sequenced by immunoSEQ multiplex PCR, and TCRdb holds only the in-frame ones, with some missing. Of about 100,000 clones in the sample, around three quarters are singletons; the top ten hold roughly a sixth. Study-level results: After vaccination, reports described spike-specific CD8+ and CD4+ T cell responses as showing substantial breadth.

The CDR3 runs 14 residues. The J segment lost 5 bases and the V segment lost 5 bases, leaving 6 bases of the junction unmatched. CDR1 and CDR2 from the germline V gene are GTSNPN and SVGIG (reference sequence). This clone has just one count. What it binds is not known. The chain carries TRBV30 and TRBJ2-5; 12 bases align to TRBD2. The clonotype originates from a human donor who had recovered from COVID-19. The source material was peripheral blood, sampled after recovery from COVID-19. CDR3: CAWSSGTSGETQYF. DNA of the CDR3: TGTGCCTGGTCCTCTGGGACTAGCGGGGAGACCCAGTACTTC.